A single sample is the source of the 8 T cell receptor beta chains below, sequenced in a study of blood T cell repertoires in COVID-19. Using immunoSEQ multiplex PCR, the repertoire was profiled, and TCRdb retains in-frame clones only, with some absent. The sample records hundreds of thousands of clones, 87% being singletons. Sequenced input: peripheral blood. Receptors were obtained from a woman between 45 and 65 years old with COVID-19, enrolled during active disease.

The rearrangement joins TRBV30 to TRBJ2-2; D unclear. Germline lookup yields CDR1 GTSNPN and CDR2 SVGIG (reference sequence). The CDR3 contains 15 residues. V was shortened by 3 bases and J by 7 bases, with 18 bases between the two germline ends. CDR3 coding DNA: TGTGCCTGGAGCCCCCCTGGTTCTCGTAGCGGGGAGCTGTTTTTT. This sequence encodes CAWSPPGSRSGELFF.

V is TRBV18 and J is TRBJ1-5; a weak D match, TRBD1 (5 bases). The V and J ends lost 4 bases and 5 bases respectively, with 9 bases between them. The CDR3 length is 13 residues. Germline-derived CDR1 and CDR2 are KGHSH and LQKENI. This chain's CDR3 is CASSQGGDQPQHF. DNA of the CDR3: TGTGCCAGCTCACAGGGAGGGGATCAGCCCCAGCATTTT. Full variable domain (missing parts from reference TRBV18 and TRBJ1-5): NAGVMQNPRHLVRRRGQEARLRCSPMKGHSHVYWYRQLPEEGLKFMVYLQKENIIDESGMPKERFSAEFPKEGPSILRIQQVVRGDSAAYFCASSQGGDQPQHFGDGTRLSIL.

This clone was seen just once. The chain is built from TRBV4-1 and TRBJ1-1; D gene unclear. Trimming removed 4 bases at V and 5 bases at J, with 17 bases between. From germline, CDR1 is MGHRA and CDR2 YSYEKL. This CDR3 spans 15 amino acids. CDR3 in DNA: TGCGCCAGCAGCCCGTTGTGGCCCTTTGGTACTGAAGCTTTCTTT. Residues: CASSPLWPFGTEAFF.

The V call is TRBV3-1 (or the pseudogene TRBV3-2), the J call TRBJ2-1; maybe TRBD2 (5 bases). The V end was cut by 1 base, the J end by 5 bases, with 6 bases between. The CDR3 length is 13 residues. Germline CDR1 is LGHDT and CDR2 is YNNKEL (reference sequence). The CDR3 is CASSQAGDNEQFF. The CDR3 coding sequence is TGTGCCAGCAGCCAAGCCGGGGACAATGAGCAGTTCTTC.

The J gene is TRBJ1-2, the V gene TRBV25-1; tentatively, D is TRBD1 (5 bases). Deletions cut 5 bases from V and 6 bases from J, with 16 bases between. The CDR3 runs to 14 residues. Looked up from germline, CDR1 is MGHDK and CDR2 is SYGVNS. CDR3: CASSPRGREDGYTF. The CDR3 coding sequence is TGTGCCAGCAGTCCCCGGGGCAGGGAGGATGGCTACACCTTC.

CDR3 DNA sequence: TGTGCCAGTAGTATCTACAGGGGCGGGCTGTTTTTT. It is translated as CASSIYRGGLFF. V usage is TRBV19 and J usage is TRBJ2-2, with TRBD1 matching 7 bases. The CDR3 loop spans 12 amino acids. After removal of 3 bases from V and 13 bases from J, the junction contained 5 bases not matched to a gene. Looked up from germline, CDR1 is LNHDA and CDR2 is SQIVND (reference sequence).

The J gene is TRBJ1-2, the V gene TRBV11-2; D is undetermined. Per the germline V gene, CDR1 is SGHAT and CDR2 is FQNNGV. V was pared by 2 bases and J by 2 bases, with 9 bases between. This CDR3 has 14 residues. This chain's CDR3 is CASSLSHSNYGYTF. The CDR3 DNA reads as TGTGCCAGCAGCTTATCTCACAGCAACTATGGCTACACCTTC. The whole variable domain, filled in from reference TRBV11-2 and TRBJ1-2, reads EAGVAQSPRYKIIEKRQSVAFWCNPISGHATLYWYQQILGQGPKLLIQFQNNGVVDDSQLPKDRFSAERLKGVDSTLKIQPAKLEDSAVYLCASSLSHSNYGYTFGSGTRLTVV.

The J gene is TRBJ2-1, the V gene TRBV6-5, with D possibly TRBD2 on 6 matching bases. CDR3 length: 15 residues. Per germline, CDR1 MNHEY and CDR2 SVGAGI. V was trimmed by 6 bases and J by 5 bases, leaving 17 bases between them. CDR3 amino acids: CASRRWSPGDNEQFF. The DNA of the CDR3 is TGTGCCAGCAGGAGGTGGTCGCCGGGGGACAATGAGCAGTTCTTC.